This T cell receptor beta chain was captured by sequencing in a study of STAT3 mutations in large granular lymphocyte leukemia (dated by TCRdb to between 2018 and 2021). Regarding the study in general: Canonical activating STAT3 mutations were detected in roughly half of the longitudinally sequenced T-LGLL patients. Over half of the T-LGLL patients were given one or more immunosuppressive therapy regimens, and 40% of those treated had a hematologic response. Patients with T-cell large granular lymphocyte leukemia underwent serial deep sequencing of TCRbeta CDR3 and STAT3 to reconstruct clonal hierarchy and dynamics. From an initial cohort of roughly 190 LGL patients, roughly 17 representative T-LGLL cases were chosen for longitudinal sequencing of TCRbeta and STAT3. As controls, the study also included longitudinal sequencing of a couple of patients with natural killer LGL leukemia. For each patient, sequencing was performed at an average of 4 time points, with a range of 2 to 8 samplings. Broad study findings and their caveats: The linking of therapy response to changes in TCR clonal burden was complicated by variable intervals between samplings and differing treatment regimens. In about 30% of the 18 patients, TCR clonotype switching occurred after therapy, and every newly emerging clone was STAT3 wild type. Because no samples were available when a clone first appeared, clonal expansion was inferred from samplings taken at other points. Because codominant clonotypes persisted in some patients, a small but highly pathogenic clone may have been missed. In several patients, dominant TCR clone burden exceeded STAT3 mutant burden, suggesting STAT3 mutation arose secondarily within a pre-expanded clone. At least one immunodominant TCRbeta clonotype was present in every T-LGLL patient, and multiple immunodominant subclonotypes appeared in about half of the T-LGLL patients.

TCRbeta libraries were sequenced on an Illumina MiSeq, and an average of about 40,773 productive templates per sample was obtained. Multiplex PCR amplification was used to generate TCRbeta CDR3 libraries with the immunoSEQ assay. For the original study's pipeline: Following a previously defined approach, repertoire diversity was calculated, and values close to 0 point to extremely monoclonal samples. TCRdb obtained this table from immuneACCESS and retained in-frame rearrangements with V and J assigned. These tables miss some clones; where compared with another copy, unresolved V genes account for less than half of the shortfall, and the remainder is unexplained. V, J and clone size were drawn from that table, and D and trimming were deduced from the DNA. For this sample the table gives some 9,800 clones, of which about 90% were detected only once. Roughly a quarter of the sample rests with the top ten.

V has 4 bases trimmed and J has 6 bases trimmed; junction bases matching no gene number 12. From a lookup of the germline V gene (reference sequence), CDR1 and CDR2 are GTSNPN and SVGIG. Its CDR3 holds 14 amino acids, cysteine through phenylalanine. Only CDR3 DNA remains: 42 bases, in frame from the first base. DNA was extracted from blood mononuclear cells, with the same DNA used for both TCR and STAT3 sequencing. With respect to this clone: The target of this receptor is not known. Base qualities are missing; no much larger clone stands one base away.

Input material: peripheral blood mononuclear cells. The sequence came from a man aged 55-75 years with T-cell large granular lymphocyte leukemia. Some clones in this sample may be carry-over from other donors' samples. The age is the age at diagnosis. The chain employs TRBV30 and TRBJ2-7, with TRBD1 identical over 7 junction bases. The CDR3 in this case is CAWTQGLARGEQYF. The base sequence is TGTGCCTGGACACAGGGGCTAGCTCGAGGCGAGCAGTACTTC.